One sample yielded the 8 T cell receptor beta chains listed below, sequenced in a study of blood T cell repertoires in COVID-19. Repertoires were generated with immunoSEQ multiplex PCR, while TCRdb's copy carries only in-frame clones and drops some. The repertoire holds over 150,000 clones, roughly 83% seen once, with about 12% in the top ten. Sequenced sample: peripheral blood. The receptor source for this set is a woman aged 60-70 years with COVID-19, enrolled during active disease.

This clone has just a few counts. This chain links TRBV2 with TRBJ1-5, with D uncertain. Looked up from germline, CDR1 is SNHLY and CDR2 is FYNNEI. The CDR3 totals 15 residues. V shed 3 bases and J shed 7 bases, with 16 bases lying between them. The CDR3 loop reads CASSESPLPVQPQHF. The DNA of the CDR3 is TGTGCCAGCAGTGAGTCCCCACTCCCCGTCCAGCCCCAGCATTTT.

This rearrangement joins TRBV19 to TRBJ2-7, with TRBD1 matching 9 bases. The CDR3 consists of 14 residues. With V trimmed by 3 bases and J by 5 bases, 5 bases remained unmatched. Germline V lookup: CDR1 LNHDA, CDR2 SQIVND (reference sequence). Here the CDR3 reads CASSITGTGHEQYV. The CDR3 DNA is TGTGCCAGTAGTATTACCGGGACAGGGCACGAGCAGTACGTC.

The chain has TRBV6-6 and TRBJ1-1, with D maybe TRBD1 (6 bases). The CDR3 is made up of 13 amino acids. CDR1 is MNHNY and CDR2 is SVGAGI in the germline V gene (reference sequence). V was pared by 2 bases and J by 3 bases, with 7 bases between. CDR3 nucleotides: TGTGCCAGCAGTTACGAGGGGGACACTGAAGCTTTCTTT. The encoded protein is CASSYEGDTEAFF.

The chain couples TRBV28 to TRBJ1-2, with 9 bases identical to TRBD1. V trimming: 3 bases; J trimming: 4 bases; junction bases outside the gene matches: 3. Germline loops: CDR1 MDHEN, CDR2 SYDVKM. This CDR3 comprises 14 residues. CDR3 region: CASSLGQGLYGYTF. The CDR3 region has the DNA TGTGCCAGCAGTTTGGGACAGGGCCTCTATGGCTACACCTTC.

This clone showed up just once. The chain combines TRBV15 with TRBJ1-1; 10 nucleotides agree with TRBD1. There are 14 residues in the CDR3. Germline loops: CDR1 LNHNV, CDR2 YYDKDF (reference sequence). J was trimmed by 8 bases and V by 1 base; bases with no gene match: 4. CDR3 region: CATSRGDRGNEAFF. CDR3 coding DNA: TGTGCCACCAGCAGAGGGGACAGGGGTAACGAAGCTTTCTTT.

The chain combines TRBV6-5 with TRBJ1-6, with TRBD1 matching over 10 bases. Trimming removed 1 base from V and 7 bases from J; junction bases left unmatched: 4. Germline V gene lookup returns CDR1 MNHEY and CDR2 SVGAGI. This CDR3 has 16 amino acids. The CDR3 region has the DNA TGTGCCAGCAGTTACTTCCAGGACAGGGGGAATTCACCCCTCCACTTT. Its protein is CASSYFQDRGNSPLHF.

This clone was counted a single time. This chain links TRBV24-1 with TRBJ1-2, with D possibly being TRBD1 (6 bases). Germline V CDR1 and CDR2: KGHDR, SFDVKD. The V and J ends lost 3 bases and 5 bases respectively, with 21 bases between them. The CDR3 is made up of 17 amino acids. The chain's CDR3 is CATSDTPGGPSRYGYTF. The CDR3 DNA is TGTGCCACCAGTGATACCCCGGGGGGGCCCTCTCGATATGGCTACACCTTC.

The chain recombines TRBV18 with TRBJ2-1; tentatively, D is TRBD2 (6 bases). CDR1 KGHSH and CDR2 LQKENI come from the germline V gene. The CDR3 length is 16 residues. V gave up 5 bases and J gave up 1 base, with 15 bases separating them. The CDR3 protein is CASSTGGEGSYNEQFF. As DNA, the CDR3 is TGTGCCAGCTCAACCGGAGGGGAAGGATCCTACAATGAGCAGTTCTTC.